The rows below give T cell receptor beta chains drawn from one sample of a study of T-cell reconstitution after alpha-beta-depleted transplantation in children. TCRdb ran MiXCR on the PCR reads and lists one entry per CDR3 protein. The sample holds hundreds of thousands of distinct CDR3 sequences; roughly 14% are singletons and the top ten take 0.79%. The sample consisted of PBMCs, taken before TCRalphabeta/CD19-depleted stem cell transplant. The receptor set was obtained from a girl between 2 and 10 years old with congenital amegakaryocytic thrombocytopenia, due to receive a stem cell transplant. Each CDR3 is given with its conserved first and last residue. A D gene is named only where the DNA matches it firmly. The size field is filled for only some rows; it gives once, few, many or a size class.

D gene	V gene	J gene	clone size	CDR3 DNA	CDR3 protein
.	TRBV28	TRBJ1-2	many	TGTGCCAGCAGTTTAGGTCCAACTAACTATGGCTACACCTTC	CASSLGPTNYGYTF
.	TRBV28	TRBJ2-5	.	TGTGCCAGCACGCAGGGCAGGGAGACCCAGTACTTC	CASTQGRETQYF
.	TRBV7-7	TRBJ2-5	many	TGTGCCAGCAGCTTAGACCGCGAAAGAGAGACCCAGTACTTC	CASSLDRERETQYF
TRBD2	TRBV5-1	TRBJ2-1	many	TGCGCCAGCAGCTTAACTAGCGAAGCCAATGAGCAGTTCTTC	CASSLTSEANEQFF
.	TRBV29-1	TRBJ1-5	.	TGCAGCGTTGAAGAGACTGGCACAGATACGCAGCATTTT	CSVEETGTDTQHF
.	TRBV29-1	TRBJ2-2	many	TGCAGCGTTGGTATCGGAGGGATTAACACCGGGGAGCTGTTTTTT	CSVGIGGINTGELFF
.	TRBV4-1	TRBJ2-5	many	TGCGCCAGCAGCCATAGAGGCTCAGAGACCCAAGAGACCCAGTACTTC	CASSHRGSETQETQYF
TRBD2	TRBV20-1	TRBJ2-1	few	TGCAGTGCTAGTAAACTAGCGGGAGGTCCGGAGTCCTACAATGAGCAGTTCTTC	CSASKLAGGPESYNEQFF
TRBD2	TRBV12-3/TRBV12-4	TRBJ2-1	.	TGTGCCACCCAATACTTTGTCGGGCGGGGGGACAATGAGCAGTTCTTC	CATQYFVGRGDNEQFF
.	TRBV30	TRBJ1-1	few	TGTGCCTGGTACTACACAGGGCTCACTGAAGCTTTCTTT	CAWYYTGLTEAFF
TRBD2	TRBV12-3/TRBV12-4	TRBJ2-2	many	TGTGCCAGCAGTTTCTCTAGCGGGAGGGTCGGCACCGGGGAGCTGTTTTTT	CASSFSSGRVGTGELFF
TRBD2	TRBV20-1	TRBJ2-5	many	TGCAGTGCCCATAGAGCGGAATTAGCGGGAGGGCAAGAGACCCAGTACTTC	CSAHRAELAGGQETQYF
.	TRBV18	TRBJ2-2	many	TGTGCCAGCTCACCCTACAGCGCGAACACCGGGGAGCTGTTTTTT	CASSPYSANTGELFF
TRBD1	TRBV7-8	TRBJ1-3	few	TGTGCCAGCAGCCGACAGGGGGTTATATCTGGAAACACCATATATTTT	CASSRQGVISGNTIYF
.	TRBV5-6	TRBJ2-3	many	TGTGCCAGCCTCCCTTGGGGAGGTTTTAGCACAGATACGCAGTATTTT	CASLPWGGFSTDTQYF
.	TRBV4-1	TRBJ2-1	few	TGCGCCAGCAGACTGCCCGGAGGTTCGGGTGAGCAGTTCTTC	CASRLPGGSGEQFF
.	TRBV12-3/TRBV12-4	TRBJ1-2	many	TGTGCCAGCAGTCTAAGGGGAGGGCCTGGCTACACCTTC	CASSLRGGPGYTF
.	TRBV24-1	TRBJ2-3	many	TGTGCCACCAGTTCTCAGGCAGATACGCAGTATTTT	CATSSQADTQYF
.	TRBV20-1	TRBJ2-3	many	TGCAGTGCTAGAGATCCCGACAGTCCTAGGGTCACAGATACGCAGTATTTT	CSARDPDSPRVTDTQYF
.	TRBV28	TRBJ2-2	.	TGTGCCAGCAGTTATGTTTTCAGAAGGACCGGGGAGCTGTTTTTT	CASSYVFRRTGELFF
TRBD2	TRBV7-8	TRBJ2-1	many	TGTGCCAGCAGCAAAAATAGCGGGAGGGACAATGAGCAGTTCTTC	CASSKNSGRDNEQFF
TRBD1	TRBV7-7	TRBJ2-3	few	TGTGCCAGCAGCCCCTGGACAGGGTACGATACGCAGTATTTT	CASSPWTGYDTQYF
TRBD1	TRBV7-8	TRBJ2-7	.	TGTGCCAGCAGCTTAGTACAGGGGGCTTGGGAGCAGTACTTC	CASSLVQGAWEQYF
.	TRBV7-8	TRBJ1-2	few	TGTGCCAGCAGCTTTGGGGGGCTGGACTATGGCTACACCTTC	CASSFGGLDYGYTF
.	TRBV10-3	TRBJ2-5	many	TGTGCCATCAGTGAGAGGGGGACGGAGACCCAGTACTTC	CAISERGTETQYF
.	TRBV7-9	TRBJ1-1	.	TGTGCCAGCACTCCCCGTGGGAGGATGAACACTGAAGCTTTCTTT	CASTPRGRMNTEAFF
TRBD2	TRBV5-1	TRBJ2-2	.	TGCGCCAGCAGCTTGTCTAGCGGGACAAGGACCGGGGAGCTGTTTTTT	CASSLSSGTRTGELFF
.	TRBV10-3	TRBJ1-1	many	TGTGCCATCAGTGAAACCCAGATCTCGGCAGCGAACACTGAAGCTTTCTTT	CAISETQISAANTEAFF
.	TRBV28	TRBJ2-7	.	TGTGCCAGCAGAAAGCCGCGCTACTCCTCCTACGAGCAGTACTTC	CASRKPRYSSYEQYF
.	TRBV29-1	TRBJ2-3	.	TGCAGCGTCAGACCGGGACTTCACACAGATACGCAGTATTTT	CSVRPGLHTDTQYF
.	TRBV7-9	TRBJ1-2	.	TGTGCCAGCAGCTCCCCTGGTTGGGTAAACTATGGCTACCCCTTC	CASSSPGWVNYGYPF
.	TRBV5-1	TRBJ2-7	many	TGCGCCAGCAGCTTCGGCTTGAACGAGCAGTACTTC	CASSFGLNEQYF
.	TRBV20-1	TRBJ1-2	.	TGCAGTGCTAGAGATAGGACAAATAATGGCTACACCTTC	CSARDRTNNGYTF
.	TRBV7-6	TRBJ2-1	.	TGTGCCAGCAGCGTAGTGGTCGGCACGACCTTGGGCAATGAGCAGTTCTTC	CASSVVVGTTLGNEQFF
.	TRBV20-1	TRBJ1-6	many	TGCAGTGCTAGTTCGATGACAGCAGATAATTCACCCCTCCACTTT	CSASSMTADNSPLHF
.	TRBV20-1	TRBJ2-7	.	TGCAGTGCTAGAGATCAGGGGACCATGCTTGCCTACGAGCAGTACTTC	CSARDQGTMLAYEQYF
.	TRBV5-1	TRBJ1-5	many	TGCGCCATCCATCAGCCCCAGCATTTT	CAIHQPQHF
TRBD2	TRBV27	TRBJ2-7	.	TGTGCCAGCAGTTTATCGATACTAGCGGGGCTCGACGAGCAGTACTTC	CASSLSILAGLDEQYF
TRBD2	TRBV27	TRBJ2-3	.	TGTGCCAGCAGTTTAGAAGGGGGACTAGCAGTCGATACGCAGTATTTT	CASSLEGGLAVDTQYF
.	TRBV5-1	TRBJ2-4	many	TGCGCCAGCAGCTTCCGGGATAGGCTAACCCCAGACATTCAGTACTTC	CASSFRDRLTPDIQYF
.	TRBV5-4	TRBJ2-7	few	TGTGCCAGCAGCCAAACGCCCTCCAGGGGCCTTGGCGAGCAGTACTTC	CASSQTPSRGLGEQYF
TRBD2	TRBV5-1	TRBJ2-5	.	TGCGCCAGCAGCTTGGCGGGGACTAGCGGCCAAGAGACCCAGTACTTC	CASSLAGTSGQETQYF
.	TRBV29-1	TRBJ2-3	many	TGCAGCGTTGTAGTGGATGGCGCAGATACGCAGTATTTT	CSVVVDGADTQYF
.	TRBV10-2	TRBJ2-3	many	TGCGCCAGCAGTAGAACTAGGGCACGGACAGATACGCAGTATTTT	CASSRTRARTDTQYF
TRBD2	TRBV28	TRBJ2-7	.	TGTGCCAGCAGCAGGGTCCTAGCGGGACTCTACGAGCAGTACTTC	CASSRVLAGLYEQYF
TRBD2	TRBV5-1	TRBJ2-2	.	TGCGCCAGCAGCTTGCTACTAGCGCAGAACACCGGGGAGCTGTTTTTT	CASSLLLAQNTGELFF
TRBD2	TRBV5-1	TRBJ2-1	few	TGCGCCAGCTGGGGTAGCGGGGTTGACAATGAGCAGTTCTTC	CASWGSGVDNEQFF
TRBD2	TRBV15	TRBJ2-3	.	TGTGCCACCAGCAGAGGATACTTTGGACTAGCGGGAGGGTCCTACACAGATACGCAGTATTTT	CATSRGYFGLAGGSYTDTQYF
.	TRBV20-1	TRBJ2-1	many	TGCAGTGCTGACACAAGCTCCTACAATGAGCAGTTCTTC	CSADTSSYNEQFF
TRBD2	TRBV20-1	TRBJ2-2	many	TGCAGTGCTAGAGATCGGGGACTAGCGGGAGGACGGACCGGGGAGCTGTTTTTT	CSARDRGLAGGRTGELFF
TRBD2	TRBV7-9	TRBJ2-2	few	TGTGCCAGCAGCTTACTGGGGACTAGTATCGCCGGGGAGCTGTTTTTT	CASSLLGTSIAGELFF
.	TRBV12-3/TRBV12-4	TRBJ2-2	many	TGTGCCAGCAGTTTAGAATCCGGGGAGCTGTTTTTT	CASSLESGELFF
TRBD2	TRBV11-1	TRBJ2-1	.	TGTGCCAGCAGCTTATATTTCCCCCCTGGACTAGCGTCTTACAATGAGCAGTTCTTC	CASSLYFPPGLASYNEQFF
TRBD1	TRBV29-1	TRBJ2-3	many	TGCAGCGTTGAAGATTCGGGACAGCTTACAGATACGCAGTATTTT	CSVEDSGQLTDTQYF
.	TRBV5-1	TRBJ1-6	.	TGCGCCAGCAGCCGAGGGATGGATTCACCCCTCCACTTT	CASSRGMDSPLHF